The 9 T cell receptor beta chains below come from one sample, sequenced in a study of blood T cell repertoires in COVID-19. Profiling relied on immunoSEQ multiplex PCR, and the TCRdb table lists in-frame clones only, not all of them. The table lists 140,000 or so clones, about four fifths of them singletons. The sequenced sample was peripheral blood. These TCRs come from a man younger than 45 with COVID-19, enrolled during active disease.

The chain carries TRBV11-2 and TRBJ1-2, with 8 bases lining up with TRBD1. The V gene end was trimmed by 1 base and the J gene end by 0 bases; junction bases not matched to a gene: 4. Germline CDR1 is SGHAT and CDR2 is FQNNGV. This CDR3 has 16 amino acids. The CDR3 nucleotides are TGTGCCAGCAGCTTAGCGGCAGGGGGCCCTAACTATGGCTACACCTTC. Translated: CASSLAAGGPNYGYTF.

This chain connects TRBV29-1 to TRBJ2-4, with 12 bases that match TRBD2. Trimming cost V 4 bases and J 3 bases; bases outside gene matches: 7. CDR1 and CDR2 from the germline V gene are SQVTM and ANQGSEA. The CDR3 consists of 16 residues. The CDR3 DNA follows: TGCAGCGTTGTGGAACTAGCGGGAGGTATCAAAAACATTCAGTACTTC. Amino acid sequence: CSVVELAGGIKNIQYF.

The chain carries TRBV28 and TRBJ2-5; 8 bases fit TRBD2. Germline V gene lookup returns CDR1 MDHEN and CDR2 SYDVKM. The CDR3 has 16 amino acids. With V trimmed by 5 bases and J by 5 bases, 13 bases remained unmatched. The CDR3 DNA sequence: TGTGCCAGCAGTCTAAAATCGCCCCGGGGGGGGGAGACCCAGTACTTC. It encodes CASSLKSPRGGETQYF.

The CDR3 coding sequence is TGTGCCAGCCTCAGGACAGGGAACACTGAAGCTTTCTTT. Amino acid sequence: CASLRTGNTEAFF. This rearrangement joins TRBV28 to TRBJ1-1; the match to TRBD1 covers 7 bases. J gave up 1 base and V 8 bases, and 4 bases lay outside the gene matches. The CDR3 runs 13 residues. Germline V gene sequence: CDR1 MDHEN, CDR2 SYDVKM.

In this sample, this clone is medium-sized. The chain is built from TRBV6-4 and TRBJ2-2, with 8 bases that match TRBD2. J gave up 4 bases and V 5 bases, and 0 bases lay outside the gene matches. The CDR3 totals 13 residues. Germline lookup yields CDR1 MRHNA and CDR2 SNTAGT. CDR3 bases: TGTGCCAGCAGTAGCGGGAGCACCGGGGAGCTGTTTTTT. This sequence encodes CASSSGSTGELFF.

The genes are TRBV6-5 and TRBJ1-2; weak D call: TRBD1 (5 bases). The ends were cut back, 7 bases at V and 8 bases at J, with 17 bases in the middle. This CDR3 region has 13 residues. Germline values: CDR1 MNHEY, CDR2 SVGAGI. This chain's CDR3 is CASTPGLDYGYTF. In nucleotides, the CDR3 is TGTGCCAGCACCCCGGGACTTGATTACGGCTACACCTTC.

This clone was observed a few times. CDR3 in amino acids: CASSLRASRGTGNEKLFF. CDR3 coding DNA: TGTGCCAGCAGCTTAAGGGCGTCCAGGGGGACAGGGAATGAAAAACTGTTTTTT. The chain uses TRBV11-3 and TRBJ1-4, with 9 bases that match TRBD1. The CDR3 is made up of 18 amino acids. Unmatched junction bases numbered 12, after V lost 2 bases and J lost 5 bases. Germline V gene sequence: CDR1 SGHNT, CDR2 YENEEA.

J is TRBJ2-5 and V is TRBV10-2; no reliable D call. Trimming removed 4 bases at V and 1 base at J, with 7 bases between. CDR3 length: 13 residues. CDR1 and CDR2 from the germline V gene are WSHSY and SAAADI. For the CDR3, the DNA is TGCGCCAGCAGTGTACAGATCCAAGAGACCCAGTACTTC. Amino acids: CASSVQIQETQYF.

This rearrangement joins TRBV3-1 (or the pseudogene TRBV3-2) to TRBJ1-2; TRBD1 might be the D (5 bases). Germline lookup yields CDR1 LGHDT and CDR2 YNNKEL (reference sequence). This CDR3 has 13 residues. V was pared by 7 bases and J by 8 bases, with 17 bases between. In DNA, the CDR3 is TGTGCCAGCACGTTCTCGGGGGTCGTAGGCTACACCTTC. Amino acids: CASTFSGVVGYTF.